The 29 T cell receptor beta chains reported below all come from one sample, sequenced in a study of type 1 regulatory T cells. TCRdb reprocessed the reads via MiXCR and lists one record per CDR3 protein. The sample lists some 89,000 distinct CDR3 sequences; about 28% were seen once. Sequences were obtained from CD4+ T cells, either the whole sample or a sorted fraction (not recorded which). The receptor set was obtained from a human donor in good health.

This clonotype has a handful of counts. The rearrangement uses TRBV20-1 and TRBJ1-1; tentatively, D is TRBD1 (5 bases). CDR3 length: 12 residues. From germline, CDR1 is DFQATT and CDR2 SNEGSKA (reference sequence). Trimming shortened V by 4 bases and J by 3 bases, and 9 bases separated the two germline ends. CDR3 sequence reads: CSAMTVDTEAFF. The CDR3 DNA reads TGCAGTGCTATGACAGTTGACACTGAAGCTTTCTTT.

The CDR3 region is CASSEFRGSSYEQYF. The CDR3 bases are TGTGCCAGCAGTGAGTTTCGGGGGAGCTCCTACGAGCAGTACTTC. The rearrangement links TRBV6-1 to TRBJ2-7; the D gene is possibly TRBD2 (6 bases). Per germline, CDR1 MNHNS and CDR2 SASEGT. This CDR3 region has 15 residues. The V end was cut by 3 bases, the J end by 0 bases, with 12 bases between.

The V gene is TRBV5-1, the J gene TRBJ2-5; D perhaps matches TRBD1 (5 bases). Germline CDR1 is SGHRS and CDR2 is YFSETQ. CDR3 length: 13 residues. Trimming took off 2 bases at V and 2 bases at J, with 7 bases between the two ends. CDR3 sequence: CASSFQGQETQYF. The CDR3 nucleotides are TGCGCCAGCAGCTTCCAGGGTCAAGAGACCCAGTACTTC.

This clonotype was detected a few times. The chain recombines TRBV20-1 with TRBJ1-1, with a weak D call TRBD1 (6 bases). This CDR3 is 19 amino acids long. With 0 bases removed from V and 1 base from J, the gap between germline ends came to 24 bases. Per the germline V gene, CDR1 is DFQATT and CDR2 is SNEGSKA (reference sequence). CDR3 protein: CSARDNQGSPMPPNTEAFF. CDR3 nucleotides: TGCAGTGCTAGAGATAATCAGGGGTCGCCTATGCCGCCGAACACTGAAGCTTTCTTT.

This clonotype counts as medium-sized. The rearrangement uses TRBV7-9 and TRBJ2-1, with 7 bases identical to TRBD2. The trim removed 1 base at V and 7 bases at J, leaving 10 bases unmatched. In germline, CDR1 is SEHNR, CDR2 FQNEAQ (reference sequence). CDR3 length: 16 amino acids. The CDR3 loop is CASSLGAGLLRNEQFF. DNA for the CDR3: TGTGCCAGCAGCTTAGGGGCGGGACTACTCCGAAATGAGCAGTTCTTC.

This sequence joins TRBV7-8 and TRBJ1-5; D uncertain. V was clipped by 5 bases and J by 7 bases, with 18 bases between them. The germline CDR1 and CDR2 sequences are SGHVS and FQNEAQ. The CDR3 is made up of 15 amino acids. CDR3 sequence reads: CASSPGRGTGQPQHF. The CDR3 coding sequence is TGTGCCAGCAGCCCGGGTCGGGGTACCGGACAGCCCCAGCATTTT.

The chain combines TRBV19 with TRBJ2-1, with 11 nucleotides matching TRBD2. V shed 3 bases, J shed 7 bases, and the junction held 8 bases outside the gene matches. From germline, CDR1 is LNHDA and CDR2 SQIVND (reference sequence). CDR3 length: 16 amino acids. The CDR3 DNA follows: TGTGCCAGTAGTATCCCGGGGCTAGCGGGAGGAAATGAGCAGTTCTTC. It encodes CASSIPGLAGGNEQFF.

This clonotype has a count of ten or more. V gene TRBV7-2 combines with J gene TRBJ2-1; unclear D gene. This CDR3 region has 12 residues. With 1 base removed from V and 10 bases from J, the gap between germline ends came to 8 bases. Germline loops: CDR1 SGHTA, CDR2 FQGNSA. The CDR3 sequence: CASSLVTSEQFF. CDR3 coding DNA: TGTGCCAGCAGCTTAGTGACCTCCGAGCAGTTCTTC.

This clonotype has just a few counts. The chain joins TRBV15 to TRBJ1-4; D is perhaps TRBD1 (6 bases). CDR1 is LNHNV, CDR2 YYDKDF, per germline (reference sequence). V gave up 8 bases and J gave up 6 bases, with 25 bases separating them. The CDR3 length is 17 residues. The CDR3 reads CATRSLWAGGRDEKLFF. The CDR3 DNA follows: TGTGCCACCCGCTCTCTCTGGGCTGGGGGGCGCGATGAAAAACTGTTTTTT.

J is TRBJ2-3 and V is TRBV27; D ambiguous. Deletions cut 5 bases from V and 2 bases from J, with 8 bases between. Germline CDR1 and CDR2: MNHEY and SMNVEV (reference sequence). The CDR3 contains 13 residues. The CDR3 DNA sequence: TGTGCCAGCAGTCCGAAAAACACAGATACGCAGTATTTT. Protein: CASSPKNTDTQYF.

V is TRBV7-2 and J is TRBJ1-6; D call uncertain. The germline gives CDR1 SGHTA, CDR2 FQGNSA. Trimming removed 5 bases at V and 9 bases at J, with 17 bases between. CDR3 size: 15 residues. The chain's CDR3 is CASSREGSGISPLHF. The CDR3 bases are TGTGCCAGCAGCCGTGAGGGATCAGGAATTTCACCCCTCCACTTT. Full variable domain (outside the CDR3, taken from reference TRBV7-2 and TRBJ1-6): GAGVSQSPSNKVTEKGKDVELRCDPISGHTALYWYRQSLGQGLEFLIYFQGNSAPDKSGLPSDRFSAERTGGSVSTLTIQRTQQEDSAVYLCASSREGSGISPLHFGNGTRLTVT.

The V call is TRBV3-1, the J call TRBJ2-1; no reliable D call. The germline V gene has CDR1 LGHDT and CDR2 YNNKEL (reference sequence). The length of the CDR3 is 17 residues. Deletions cut 1 base from V and 0 bases from J, with 13 bases between. CDR3 residues: CASSQGLPRTSYNEQFF. DNA for the CDR3: TGTGCCAGCAGCCAAGGCCTCCCAAGGACCTCCTACAATGAGCAGTTCTTC.

This clonotype turned up a few times. V gene TRBV27 combines with J gene TRBJ2-5; D tentatively fits TRBD1 or TRBD2 (5 bases each). Deletions cut 5 bases from V and 2 bases from J, with 15 bases between. The length of the CDR3 is 15 residues. Germline V CDR1 and CDR2: MNHEY, SMNVEV (reference sequence). CDR3 in amino acids: CASSPRTWGQETQYF. DNA for the CDR3: TGTGCCAGCAGTCCTCGCACGTGGGGGCAAGAGACCCAGTACTTC.

V usage is TRBV9 and J usage is TRBJ1-2; maybe TRBD1 (6 bases). The CDR3 consists of 16 residues. From germline, CDR1 is SGDLS and CDR2 YYNGEE. The V end lost 0 bases, the J end lost 5 bases, and 17 bases lay between the germline ends. The CDR3 DNA reads TGTGCCAGCAGCGTAGCGAATGGGGGCGGTCGGTATGGCTACACCTTC. This encodes CASSVANGGGRYGYTF.

The chain carries TRBV20-1 and TRBJ2-3, with D possibly being TRBD1 (6 bases). The CDR3 length is 13 residues. Per germline, CDR1 DFQATT and CDR2 SNEGSKA (reference sequence). The V end was cut by 3 bases, the J end by 2 bases, with 9 bases between. Written as DNA, the CDR3 is TGCAGTGCTAGTGACAGGTACACAGATACGCAGTATTTT. Protein: CSASDRYTDTQYF.

This clonotype appeared a few times. The chain is built from TRBV5-1 and TRBJ1-2; D is possibly TRBD1 (6 bases). Trimming shortened V by 1 base and J by 3 bases, and 10 bases separated the two germline ends. This CDR3 contains 14 residues. CDR1 SGHRS and CDR2 YFSETQ come from the germline V gene. The CDR3 DNA reads as TGCGCCAGCAGCTTGTTCCCAGGGGACTATGGCTACACCTTC. It encodes CASSLFPGDYGYTF.

The CDR3 bases are TGCAGTGCTAGGAAGGGGGCCCATTACGAGCAGTACTTC. Amino acid sequence: CSARKGAHYEQYF. The chain has TRBV20-1 and TRBJ2-7; 7 bases fit TRBD1. V shed 3 bases and J 4 bases; nucleotides not matched to a gene: 6. The V gene's germline CDR1 is DFQATT and CDR2 SNEGSKA (reference sequence). CDR3 length: 13 residues.

The CDR3 coding sequence is TGTGCCAGTCGTGACTCTCAGGGGGCTGAAGCTTTCTTT. It codes for CASRDSQGAEAFF. The rearrangement links TRBV19 to TRBJ1-1, with 7 bases matching TRBD1. The CDR3 has 13 amino acids. The V gene end was trimmed by 8 bases and the J gene end by 6 bases; junction bases not matched to a gene: 9. The germline V gene encodes CDR1 LNHDA and CDR2 SQIVND (reference sequence).

The chain recombines TRBV20-1 with TRBJ2-1; 7 bases agree with TRBD2. The CDR3 is made up of 15 amino acids. V lost 2 bases, J lost 4 bases, and 8 bases stayed unmatched. The germline CDR1 and CDR2 sequences are DFQATT and SNEGSKA (reference sequence). The CDR3 sequence: CSARFPGGLYNEQFF. DNA for the CDR3: TGCAGTGCTAGATTCCCGGGAGGCCTATACAATGAGCAGTTCTTC.

The chain recombines TRBV7-9 with TRBJ1-1; the match to TRBD1 covers 8 bases. The germline CDR1 and CDR2 sequences are SEHNR and FQNEAQ (reference sequence). This CDR3 contains 16 residues. V trimming: 1 base; J trimming: 7 bases; junction bases outside the gene matches: 11. CDR3 bases: TGTGCCAGCAGCTTAGTCGGATCGACAGGGGCTATTGAAGCTTTCTTT. Amino acids: CASSLVGSTGAIEAFF.

The V and J genes are TRBV2 and TRBJ1-6; D unresolved. Germline CDR1 SNHLY, CDR2 FYNNEI. V lost 3 bases to trimming and J lost 7 bases, with 7 bases between them. This CDR3 is 13 amino acids long. The CDR3 DNA sequence: TGTGCCAGCAGTGATTTTGGGAATTCACCCCTCCACTTT. Amino acids: CASSDFGNSPLHF.

The V gene is TRBV5-1, the J gene TRBJ1-1; maybe TRBD1 (6 bases). CDR1 is SGHRS, CDR2 YFSETQ, per germline. Trimming removed 4 bases from V and 0 bases from J, with 19 bases in between. The length of the CDR3 is 17 residues. CDR3 sequence: CASSTGRRDMVNTEAFF. CDR3 sequence (DNA): TGCGCCAGCAGCACCGGCCGGAGGGACATGGTGAACACTGAAGCTTTCTTT.

The chain combines TRBV5-1 with TRBJ1-4; 7 bases align to TRBD1. Germline values: CDR1 SGHRS, CDR2 YFSETQ. Unmatched junction bases numbered 10, after V lost 4 bases and J lost 7 bases. The length of the CDR3 is 15 residues. The CDR3 here is CASSHGTDWTEKLFF. In DNA, the CDR3 is TGCGCCAGCAGCCACGGGACAGATTGGACTGAAAAACTGTTTTTT.

The chain has TRBV28 and TRBJ2-7, with TRBD2 identical over 10 bases. This CDR3 is 15 amino acids long. Per the germline V gene, CDR1 is MDHEN and CDR2 is SYDVKM. With V trimmed by 5 bases and J by 4 bases, 8 bases remained unmatched. CDR3 amino acids: CASSLLSSGSYEQYF. CDR3 in DNA: TGTGCCAGCAGTCTCCTCTCTAGCGGGAGTTACGAGCAGTACTTC.

The gene calls are TRBV7-9 and TRBJ2-7, with 7 bases fitting TRBD1. This CDR3 is 15 amino acids long. V lost 3 bases and J lost 2; bases outside the gene matches: 7. The germline V gene encodes CDR1 SEHNR and CDR2 FQNEAQ (reference sequence). In DNA, the CDR3 is TGTGCCAGCAGCTTCCCTAAGACAGGGACCTACGAGCAGTACTTC. Its translation is CASSFPKTGTYEQYF.

In its sample, this clonotype was seen a few times. The rearrangement joins TRBV20-1 to TRBJ1-4; D not certain. The CDR3 has 14 amino acids. Per the germline V gene, CDR1 is DFQATT and CDR2 is SNEGSKA (reference sequence). V was clipped by 0 bases and J by 7 bases, with 12 bases between them. CDR3 region: CSARDDPEGEKLFF. CDR3 nucleotide sequence: TGCAGTGCTAGAGATGACCCGGAGGGTGAAAAACTGTTTTTT.

The sample holds one count of this clonotype. V usage is TRBV19 and J usage is TRBJ2-7; TRBD1 matches 8 bases. CDR3 size: 15 residues. CDR1 and CDR2 from the germline V gene are LNHDA and SQIVND (reference sequence). Unmatched junction bases numbered 14, after V lost 11 bases and J lost 2 bases. In nucleotides, the CDR3 is TGTGCCGTCCGCCCCGACAGGGGACCTCCCTACGAGCAGTACTTC. It translates to CAVRPDRGPPYEQYF.

This clonotype was found a few times. The chain is built from TRBV20-1 and TRBJ2-5; 7 nucleotides agree with TRBD1. The CDR3 contains 14 residues. In germline, CDR1 is DFQATT, CDR2 SNEGSKA (reference sequence). V was pared by 1 base and J by 3 bases, with 5 bases of the junction left unmatched. The CDR3 DNA reads TGCAGTGCTAGAGTAGCCAGGGGGAAAGAGACCCAGTACTTC. Amino acids: CSARVARGKETQYF.

The V call is TRBV10-3, the J call TRBJ2-2, with TRBD2 matching 8 bases. The CDR3 consists of 15 residues. Trimming at V came to 6 bases and at J to 2 bases, leaving 5 bases not matched to a gene. CDR1 ENHRY and CDR2 SYGVKD come from the germline V gene. This CDR3 reads CAIRQTSVNTGELFF. The DNA of the CDR3 is TGTGCCATCAGACAGACTAGCGTAAACACCGGGGAGCTGTTTTTT.